Presented here are 7 T cell receptor beta chains from one specimen sequenced in a study of post-analysis software for immune sequencing data. Findings and caveats of the study: Roughly five TRBV segments appeared more often in patients than in controls, and TRBV5-6, TRBV5-1 and TRBV20-1 were among these.

Antigens of these TCRs are unknown. TCR beta libraries were prepared from cDNA with unique molecular identifiers. TCRdb analysed the PCR reads with MiXCR anew, one entry per CDR3 protein. In the table there are 450,000 to 700,000 distinct CDR3 sequences, 40% to 50% of which are singletons. Sequenced sample: blood. The receptors were sampled from a girl aged 5 to 17 with multiple sclerosis.

This clonotype was observed a few times. V gene TRBV6-5 combines with J gene TRBJ2-5; no clear D. This CDR3 comprises 14 residues. V lost 3 bases and J 2 bases, leaving 10 bases between the germline ends. In germline, CDR1 is MNHEY, CDR2 SVGAGI. The DNA of the CDR3 is TGTGCCAGCAGTTATCCTGACTTACAAGAGACCCAGTACTTC. This encodes CASSYPDLQETQYF.

This clonotype was seen a handful of times. At one boundary the junction diverges from the germline segment, which might be a read error. The CDR3 region has the DNA TGTGCCAGCACTATCTACGATGAGCAGTTCTTC. This gives the protein CASTIYDEQFF. The rearrangement uses TRBV12-3 or TRBV12-4 and TRBJ2-1, with D uncertain. There are 11 residues in the CDR3.

This sequence joins TRBV20-1 and TRBJ2-3; tentative D call: TRBD2 (7 bases). Germline V gene sequence: CDR1 DFQATT, CDR2 SNEGSKA (reference sequence). The CDR3 totals 15 residues. The V and J ends lost 1 base and 2 bases respectively, with 13 bases between them. This CDR3 reads CSARGAGAVTDTQYF. DNA for the CDR3: TGCAGTGCTAGAGGTGCGGGGGCAGTCACAGATACGCAGTATTTT.

The rearrangement links TRBV7-9 to TRBJ1-4, with 8 bases fitting TRBD1. Trimming at V came to 2 bases and at J to 7 bases, leaving 12 bases not matched to a gene. The CDR3 runs 17 residues. Germline V gives CDR1 SEHNR, CDR2 FQNEAQ (reference sequence). CDR3 bases: TGTGCCAGCAGCTTACCACAGAAGAGACAGGGGAGTGAAAAACTGTTTTTT. Translating gives CASSLPQKRQGSEKLFF.

The CDR3 DNA is TGTGCCAGCAGCGCCGAAAGGATTCGCGGACAGGGTAACAATGAGCAGTTCTTC. As protein: CASSAERIRGQGNNEQFF. The chain employs TRBV9 and TRBJ2-1; TRBD1 aligns across 8 bases. The CDR3 contains 18 residues. Looked up from germline, CDR1 is SGDLS and CDR2 is YYNGEE. Germline trimming cut 3 bases from V and 5 bases from J; bases unmatched to any gene: 16.

The genes are TRBV7-9 and TRBJ2-5; TRBD2 might be the D (6 bases). Germline V gives CDR1 SEHNR, CDR2 FQNEAQ (reference sequence). Trimming took 4 bases from V and 4 from J, leaving 13 bases between them. The CDR3 totals 14 residues. CDR3 coding DNA: TGTGCCAGCAGCTCCCCGGGGGAGCGAGAGACCCAGTACTTC. Its protein product is CASSSPGERETQYF. Supplemented by reference TRBV7-9 and TRBJ2-5, the full variable domain reads DTGVSQNPRHKITKRGQNVTFRCDPISEHNRLYWYRQTLGQGPEFLTYFQNEAQLEKSRLLSDRFSAERPKGSFSTLEIQRTEQGDSAMYLCASSSPGERETQYFGPGTRLLVL.

The gene calls are TRBV29-1 and TRBJ2-2, with D maybe TRBD1 (6 bases). The CDR3 covers 11 residues. The V and J ends lost 5 bases and 7 bases respectively, with 8 bases between them. CDR1 is SQVTM, CDR2 ANQGSEA, per germline. CDR3 sequence (DNA): TGCAGCGTTCAGGGGAACGGGGAGCTGTTTTTT. Its protein product is CSVQGNGELFF.